The 27 T cell receptor beta chains below were found in one sample sequenced in a study of spatial heterogeneity in lung cancer. Time point meaning: sample taken at primary tumor resection. In each case, whole RNA from tumor, nontumor lung or frozen PBMC was sequenced unsorted. TCRdb re-analysed the 5' RACE reads in MiXCR, keeping a single row per CDR3 protein. The table shows hundreds of distinct CDR3 sequences, with around 21% occurring only once. The sample consisted of PBMCs, taken at surgery. The receptor set was obtained from a male donor with early-stage non-small cell lung cancer.

This clonotype is categorized as medium-sized. This beta chain is a stray sequence in a library constructed for alpha chains; its clone size is not meaningful. This chain connects TRBV11-2 to TRBJ2-1; a possible D gene is TRBD2 (6 bases). V was cut by 6 bases and J by 1 base, with 19 bases left in between. Per the germline V gene, CDR1 is SGHAT and CDR2 is FQNNGV. The CDR3 is 17 residues long. DNA for the CDR3: TGTGCCAGCAGGGCGGGGTATTTCGAGCGGTCCTACAATGAGCAGTTCTTC. As protein: CASRAGYFERSYNEQFF.

This clonotype has just a few counts. Little can be read into the size of this beta chain, an off-target read in a library designed for alpha chains. The rearrangement uses TRBV7-2 and TRBJ2-3; 7 positions match TRBD2. Trimming took 0 bases from V and 0 from J; bases not matched to a gene: 6. This CDR3 has 17 amino acids. Germline V gives CDR1 SGHTA, CDR2 FQGNSA. The CDR3 nucleotides read TGTGCCAGCAGCTTAGCGCCCCAGCGGGGAAGCACAGATACGCAGTATTTT. This encodes CASSLAPQRGSTDTQYF.

This clonotype is labeled as large. The library was prepared for alpha chains; this beta chain is a stray read, so its frequency means little. V and J are TRBV11-2 and TRBJ1-3, with no clear D. Germline V gene lookup returns CDR1 SGHAT and CDR2 FQNNGV. Trimming stripped 5 bases from V and 4 bases from J, with 6 bases between. The CDR3 is made up of 12 amino acids. The CDR3 DNA reads as TGTGCCAGCAGCCCGCGGGGAAACACCATATATTTT. Amino acid sequence: CASSPRGNTIYF.

A note on this clonotype: This beta chain represents an off-target read in a library built for alpha chains; its size is of limited meaning. J is TRBJ2-5 and V is TRBV11-2, with D perhaps TRBD1 or TRBD2 (5 bases each). The V gene's germline CDR1 is SGHAT and CDR2 FQNNGV. The CDR3 extends over 16 amino acids. V dropped 3 bases and J dropped 2 bases, with 16 bases sitting between them. Here the CDR3 DNA reads TGTGCCAGCAGCTTTTGGGGGAACTTAAGACAAGAGACCCAGTACTTC. Protein product: CASSFWGNLRQETQYF.

Remarks on this clonotype: The library was built for alpha chains, so this beta chain is an off-target read and its size means little. The J gene is TRBJ2-3, the V gene TRBV20-1; possibly TRBD1 for D (6 bases). V was shortened by 5 bases and J by 2 bases, with 11 bases between the two germline ends. The CDR3 spans 13 residues. Germline CDR1 DFQATT, CDR2 SNEGSKA (reference sequence). The CDR3: CSAAVGATDTQYF. The DNA for the CDR3 is TGCAGTGCTGCCGTGGGGGCCACAGATACGCAGTATTTT.

This clonotype is labeled medium-sized. Little can be read into the size of this beta chain, an off-target read in a library designed for alpha chains. The genes are TRBV7-8 and TRBJ2-1; D may be TRBD2 (6 bases). Trimming stripped 1 base from V and 5 bases from J, with 21 bases between. The CDR3 sequence is 18 residues long. The V gene's germline CDR1 is SGHVS and CDR2 FQNEAQ. The DNA of the CDR3 is TGTGCCAGCAGCTTAGGAGGGCCGGGAGCGGCTTTCCACAATGAGCAGTTCTTC. This codes for CASSLGGPGAAFHNEQFF.

Concerning this clonotype: A much larger clone is a single base away; this may be a read error. This beta chain is a stray read from a library made for alpha chains; its abundance is not meaningful. The chain has TRBV2 and TRBJ2-7; D unresolved. This CDR3 contains 16 residues. Per the germline V gene, CDR1 is SNHLY and CDR2 is FYNNEI. CDR3 in DNA: TGTGCCAGCAGACTCGTCGTTGGGCACCTCTCCTACGAGCGGTACTTC. Translating it yields CASRLVVGHLSYERYF.

Worth noting for this clonotype: The library was prepared for alpha chains; this beta chain is a stray read, so its frequency means little. This chain links TRBV5-1 with TRBJ2-3; 8 nucleotides align to TRBD2. CDR3 length: 18 amino acids. V lost 4 bases, J lost 0 bases, and 13 bases stayed unmatched. Looked up from germline, CDR1 is SGHRS and CDR2 is YFSETQ. In DNA form, the CDR3 reads TGCGCCAGCAGCCGAACTTCTACTAGCGGTCCTAGCACAGATACGCAGTATTTT. Amino acids: CASSRTSTSGPSTDTQYF. The full variable domain, rest sourced from reference TRBV5-1 and TRBJ2-3, is KAGVTQTPRYLIKTRGQQVTLSCSPISGHRSVSWYQQTPGQGLQFLFEYFSETQRNKGNFPGRFSGRQFSNSRSEMNVSTLELGDSALYLCASSRTSTSGPSTDTQYFGPGTRLTVL.

Points on this clonotype: This beta chain is a stray sequence in a library constructed for alpha chains; its clone size is not meaningful. The V call is TRBV6-5, the J call TRBJ2-3, with unresolved D. In germline, CDR1 is MNHEY, CDR2 SVGAGI. The CDR3 is made up of 16 amino acids. Trimming pared 1 base from V and 0 bases from J, leaving 11 bases between. DNA of the CDR3: TGTGCCAGCAGTTACTTGGCCTCAAGTAGCACAGATACGCAGTATTTT. Protein: CASSYLASSSTDTQYF.

In regard to this clonotype: Found in a library prepared for alpha chains, this beta chain is an off-target read, and its abundance has little meaning. The chain is built from TRBV10-3 and TRBJ2-1; TRBD1 is a possible D gene (6 bases). From germline, CDR1 is ENHRY and CDR2 SYGVKD. The CDR3 has 14 residues. The V and J ends lost 10 bases and 4 bases respectively, with 17 bases between them. The CDR3 loop reads CATQRQDLYNEQFF. CDR3 sequence (DNA): TGTGCCACCCAGAGACAGGACCTTTACAATGAGCAGTTCTTC.

This clonotype was found a few times. Since it is a stray read in a library aimed at alpha chains, this beta chain has a size that is not meaningful. This chain connects TRBV18 to TRBJ2-7, with 7 bases identical to TRBD2. CDR1 is KGHSH, CDR2 LQKENI, per germline. V trimming: 6 bases; J trimming: 6 bases; junction bases outside the gene matches: 5. The CDR3 is 12 amino acids. As DNA, the CDR3 is TGTGCCAGCTCGCCCGGGGGGAGCGAGCAGTACTTC. Protein: CASSPGGSEQYF. The full variable domain, with the rest looked up from reference TRBV18 and TRBJ2-7, is NAGVMQNPRHLVRRRGQEARLRCSPMKGHSHVYWYRQLPEEGLKFMVYLQKENIIDESGMPKERFSAEFPKEGPSILRIQQVVRGDSAAYFCASSPGGSEQYFGPGTRLTVT.

This clonotype was detected a few times. This beta chain is off target for a library built for alpha chains, so its abundance means little. This chain uses TRBV20-1 with TRBJ2-1; TRBD2 matches at 10 bases. The CDR3 sequence is 15 residues long. Trimming took 6 bases from V and 1 from J; bases not matched to a gene: 6. CDR1 and CDR2 (germline): DFQATT, SNEGSKA (reference sequence). CDR3 sequence reads: CSAKLAGDSYNEQFF. The CDR3 nucleotides read TGCAGTGCCAAGCTAGCGGGGGATTCCTACAATGAGCAGTTCTTC.

In its sample, this clonotype is large (0.1 to 1%). This beta chain slipped into a library made for alpha chains as a stray read, so its size is not meaningful. This chain links TRBV19 with TRBJ2-6, with D possibly TRBD2 on 5 matching bases. V was cut by 10 bases and J by 0 bases, with 13 bases left in between. Per germline, CDR1 LNHDA and CDR2 SQIVND (reference sequence). The CDR3 extends over 15 amino acids. This CDR3 reads CATGAGYSGANVLTF. In DNA, the CDR3 is TGTGCCACTGGCGCGGGCTACTCTGGGGCCAACGTCCTGACTTTC.

As regards this clonotype: Because this beta chain is a stray read in a library intended to capture alpha chains, its abundance should not be given much weight. The CDR3 DNA is TGTGCCACCAGTGATCCAATGACGGCGTCCTACGAGCAGTACTTC. Protein product: CATSDPMTASYEQYF. The rearrangement uses TRBV24-1 and TRBJ2-7; D unresolved. V lost 3 bases, J lost 1 base, and 12 bases lay in between. The germline gives CDR1 KGHDR, CDR2 SFDVKD. There are 15 residues in the CDR3.

By frequency in the sample, this clonotype is large. This beta chain is an unintended read in a library built for alpha chains; its size means little. The J gene is TRBJ2-4, the V gene TRBV7-2, with 8 positions matching TRBD1. The germline V gene has CDR1 SGHTA and CDR2 FQGNSA. The CDR3 spans 13 residues. Trimming removed 5 bases from V and 9 bases from J; junction bases left unmatched: 6. CDR3 loop: CASSPGTGPIQYF. The CDR3 region has the DNA TGTGCCAGCAGCCCGGGGACAGGTCCCATTCAGTACTTC.

This clonotype was observed a handful of times. Since it is a stray read in a library aimed at alpha chains, this beta chain has a size that is not meaningful. The J gene is TRBJ2-7, the V gene TRBV6-6, with TRBD1 identical over 9 bases. The CDR3 length is 15 residues. Germline V gene sequence: CDR1 MNHNY, CDR2 SVGAGI (reference sequence). Trimming cost V 5 bases and J 3 bases; bases outside gene matches: 8. This CDR3 reads CASSPTWTGVYEQYF. The CDR3 DNA is TGTGCCAGCAGTCCGACTTGGACAGGGGTCTACGAGCAGTACTTC.

In its sample, this clonotype is medium-sized. In a library made to pick up alpha chains, this beta chain is a stray read with a size that means little. This chain joins TRBV11-2 and TRBJ2-1; 10 positions match TRBD2. V was clipped by 4 bases and J by 8 bases; unmatched bases: 8. Germline V gene sequence: CDR1 SGHAT, CDR2 FQNNGV. The CDR3 length is 15 residues. The CDR3 DNA sequence: TGTGCCAGCAGCTCTCTGAGCGGGGGGGCCGATGAGCAGTTCTTC. Translated, it gives CASSSLSGGADEQFF. Full variable domain (remainder filled in from reference TRBV11-2 and TRBJ2-1): EAGVAQSPRYKIIEKRQSVAFWCNPISGHATLYWYQQILGQGPKLLIQFQNNGVVDDSQLPKDRFSAERLKGVDSTLKIQPAKLEDSAVYLCASSSLSGGADEQFFGPGTRLTVL.

To note about this clonotype: In a library made to pick up alpha chains, this beta chain is a stray read with a size that means little. The chain combines TRBV7-9 with TRBJ2-2, with D tentatively TRBD1 or TRBD2 (5 bases each). CDR1 is SEHNR and CDR2 is FQNEAQ in the germline V gene (reference sequence). Trimming pared 2 bases from V and 0 bases from J, leaving 19 bases between. The CDR3 has 19 residues. CDR3 in amino acids: CASSLRGVRRHANTGELFF. CDR3 coding DNA: TGTGCCAGCAGCTTACGGGGCGTCAGGCGTCACGCGAACACCGGGGAGCTGTTTTTT.

Worth noting for this clonotype: Within a library made for alpha chains, this beta chain is off target, and its count is uninformative. In DNA form, the CDR3 reads TGTGCCAGCAGCCCCGGACTAGAAGAGACCCAGTACTTC. Encoded protein: CASSPGLEETQYF. J is TRBJ2-5 and V is TRBV7-9, with 7 bases that match TRBD2. The CDR3 runs to 13 residues. Germline loops: CDR1 SEHNR, CDR2 FQNEAQ (reference sequence). Trimming removed 5 bases from V and 3 bases from J; junction bases left unmatched: 3.

By share, this clonotype ranks as medium-sized. For a library built for alpha chains, this beta chain is a stray read; little rests on its size. This chain links TRBV5-1 with TRBJ2-7, with 8 bases lining up with TRBD2. CDR1 SGHRS and CDR2 YFSETQ come from the germline V gene. CDR3 length: 15 residues. After removal of 3 bases from V and 4 bases from J, the junction contained 9 bases not matched to a gene. CDR3 region: CASSSREGSLYEQYF. CDR3 nucleotides: TGCGCCAGCAGCTCCCGGGAGGGGTCGTTGTACGAGCAGTACTTC.

As for this clonotype: This beta chain is an unintended read in a library built for alpha chains; its size means little. The V and J genes are TRBV19 and TRBJ2-2, with a possible D match to TRBD1 (5 bases). The CDR3 is made up of 15 amino acids. V was pared by 7 bases and J by 1 base, with 13 bases between. The germline V gene encodes CDR1 LNHDA and CDR2 SQIVND (reference sequence). This chain's CDR3 is CASTLLGLNTGELFF. CDR3 coding DNA: TGTGCCAGTACCCTTCTGGGGCTGAACACCGGGGAGCTGTTTTTT. The full variable domain, in which reference TRBV19 and TRBJ2-2 provide the parts outside the CDR3, is DGGITQSPKYLFRKEGQNVTLSCEQNLNHDAMYWYRQDPGQGLRLIYYSQIVNDFQKGDIAEGYSVSREKKESFPLTVTSAQKNPTAFYLCASTLLGLNTGELFFGEGSRLTVL.

This clonotype was recorded once. This beta chain represents an off-target read in a library built for alpha chains; its size is of limited meaning. The chain links TRBV19 to TRBJ1-1, with unresolved D. From germline, CDR1 is LNHDA and CDR2 SQIVND (reference sequence). The V end lost 3 bases, the J end lost 4 bases, and 9 bases lay between the germline ends. The CDR3 is made up of 13 amino acids. Here the CDR3 reads CASSIGSVTEAFF. Here the CDR3 DNA reads TGTGCCAGTAGTATTGGTAGTGTCACTGAAGCTTTCTTT.

A few counts support this clonotype. A library made for alpha chains picked up this beta chain off target, so its size means little. This chain links TRBV25-1 with TRBJ2-1; 7 positions match TRBD2. CDR1 and CDR2 from the germline V gene are MGHDK and SYGVNS. The CDR3 covers 14 residues. J was trimmed by 6 bases and V by 11 bases; bases with no gene match: 13. The CDR3 region is CAGARAGRGNEQFF. DNA for the CDR3: TGTGCCGGGGCGAGGGCGGGGAGGGGCAATGAGCAGTTCTTC.

About this clonotype itself: Being off target in a library aimed at alpha chains, this beta chain has a size of little meaning. V gene TRBV6-2 or TRBV6-3 combines with J gene TRBJ2-7; 9 bases match TRBD1. CDR3 length: 15 amino acids. The V gene's germline CDR1 is MNHEY and CDR2 SVGEGT. J lost 5 bases, V lost 5 bases, and 10 bases had no gene match. CDR3 in amino acids: CASSRPGTGSDEQYF. Here the CDR3 DNA reads TGTGCCAGCAGTCGACCCGGGACAGGGTCGGACGAGCAGTACTTC.

By share, this clonotype counts as large. In a library made to pick up alpha chains, this beta chain is a stray read with a size that means little. The chain has TRBV29-1 and TRBJ1-1, with unresolved D. Germline CDR1 SQVTM, CDR2 ANQGSEA. This CDR3 spans 13 amino acids. Trimming shortened V by 7 bases and J by 0 bases, and 12 bases separated the two germline ends. CDR3 loop: CSALPLMNTEAFF. As DNA, the CDR3 is TGCAGCGCCTTACCCCTGATGAACACTGAAGCTTTCTTT.

By share of the sample, this clonotype is large. This beta chain is a stray read from a library made for alpha chains; its abundance is not meaningful. The chain uses TRBV5-1 and TRBJ2-7; D call uncertain. The germline gives CDR1 SGHRS, CDR2 YFSETQ. V lost 4 bases and J lost 2, with 13 bases in between. This CDR3 comprises 14 residues. CDR3 sequence (DNA): TGCGCCAGCAGCCTAGAGGTTACCCCCTACGAGCAGTACTTC. Protein: CASSLEVTPYEQYF.

On this clonotype itself: This beta chain came through as a stray read in a library set up for alpha chains, and its size says little. This chain connects TRBV7-9 to TRBJ2-5; D gene unclear. Trimming removed 3 bases from V and 2 bases from J, with 19 bases in between. Germline assignment: CDR1 SEHNR and CDR2 FQNEAQ (reference sequence). The CDR3 contains 17 residues. CDR3 loop: CASSLVTADFIQETQYF. CDR3 sequence (DNA): TGTGCCAGCAGCTTGGTCACAGCAGATTTCATACAAGAGACCCAGTACTTC. Complete variable domain (other parts from reference TRBV7-9 and TRBJ2-5): DTGVSQNPRHKITKRGQNVTFRCDPISEHNRLYWYRQTLGQGPEFLTYFQNEAQLEKSRLLSDRFSAERPKGSFSTLEIQRTEQGDSAMYLCASSLVTADFIQETQYFGPGTRLLVL.